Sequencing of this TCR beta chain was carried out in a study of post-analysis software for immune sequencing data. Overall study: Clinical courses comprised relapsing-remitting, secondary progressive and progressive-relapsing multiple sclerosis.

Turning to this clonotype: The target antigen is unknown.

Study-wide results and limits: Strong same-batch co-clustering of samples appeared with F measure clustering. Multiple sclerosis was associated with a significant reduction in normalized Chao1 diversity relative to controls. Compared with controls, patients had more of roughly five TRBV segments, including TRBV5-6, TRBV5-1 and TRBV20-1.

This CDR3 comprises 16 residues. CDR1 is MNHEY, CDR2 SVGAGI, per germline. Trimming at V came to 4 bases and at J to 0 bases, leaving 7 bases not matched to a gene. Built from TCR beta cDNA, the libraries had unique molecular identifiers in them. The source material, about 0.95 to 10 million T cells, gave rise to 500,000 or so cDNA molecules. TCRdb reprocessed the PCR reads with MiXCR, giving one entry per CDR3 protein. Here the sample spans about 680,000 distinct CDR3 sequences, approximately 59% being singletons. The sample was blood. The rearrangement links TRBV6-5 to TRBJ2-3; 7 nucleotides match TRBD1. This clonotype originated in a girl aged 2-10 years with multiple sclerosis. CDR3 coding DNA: TGTGCCAGCAGTTCCCTACAGGGGTGGAGCACAGATACGCAGTATTTT. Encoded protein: CASSSLQGWSTDTQYF.